The 16 T cell receptor beta chains presented below share a single source sample, sequenced in a study of neurological immune-mediated disorders (dated by TCRdb to between 2017 and 2020). The meaning of the sample's time point label: longitudinal time-point 3. Library preparation was by 5' RACE. The listed sequencing device is Illumina HiSeq 2500. Clones were called with MiXCR by TCRdb after fastp trimmed the public reads at Q25, and only in-frame beta chains were retained. Every distinct CDR3 protein forms one entry, paired with its most common genes and DNA. Recorded for this sample are some 55,000 distinct CDR3 sequences; 6.5% to 8.5% of them occurred a single time. The ten largest clones take up 1.9% of the sample. The sample consisted of PBMCs. The receptor source for this set is a woman aged 40 to 50 in good health.

This sequence joins TRBV12-3 or TRBV12-4 and TRBJ2-2, with a possible D match to TRBD2 (5 bases). The ends were cut back, 9 bases at V and 3 bases at J, with 14 bases in the middle. This CDR3 spans 14 amino acids. CDR3 sequence: CASGDDGDTGELFF. For the CDR3, the DNA is TGTGCCAGTGGTGACGACGGGGACACCGGGGAGCTGTTTTTT.

In regard to this clonotype: Germline and junction disagree at one end, which may indicate a read error. This sequence joins TRBV12-3 or TRBV12-4 and TRBJ2-2; possibly TRBD2 for D (5 bases). This CDR3 is built from 15 residues. DNA of the CDR3: TGTGCCAGCAGTTTAACGGGGATGAACACAGGGGAGCTGTTTTTT. Protein: CASSLTGMNTGELFF.

This clonotype was picked up many times. The chain uses TRBV29-1 and TRBJ2-1, with TRBD2 matching 10 bases. The length of the CDR3 is 14 residues. With V trimmed by 5 bases and J by 6 bases, 7 bases remained unmatched. Germline lookup yields CDR1 SQVTM and CDR2 ANQGSEA. The chain's CDR3 is CSVPSGGDVNEQFF. In DNA form, the CDR3 reads TGCAGCGTTCCTAGCGGGGGAGATGTCAATGAGCAGTTCTTC.

This clonotype has ten or more counts. This chain links TRBV4-1 with TRBJ1-2; weak D call: TRBD1 (6 bases). The CDR3 is 21 residues long. Trimming left V 4 bases short and J 2 bases short, with 32 bases between. Germline V lookup: CDR1 MGHRA, CDR2 YSYEKL. For the CDR3, the DNA is TGCGCCAGCAGCCCCAAAAAGCCTCAAACCGGGACAAAAAAGGAGAACTATGGCTACACCTTC. Translation: CASSPKKPQTGTKKENYGYTF.

This clonotype was picked up many times. This chain joins TRBV20-1 and TRBJ2-1; D is perhaps TRBD2 (6 bases). CDR3 length equals 13 residues. Trimming took 0 bases from V and 9 from J, leaving 12 bases between them. CDR1 is DFQATT, CDR2 SNEGSKA, per germline (reference sequence). The CDR3 coding sequence is TGCAGTGCTAGAGACTCGGGGACTGGTGAGCAGTTCTTC. Amino acids: CSARDSGTGEQFF.

This clonotype was counted at least ten times. The rearrangement links TRBV12-3 or TRBV12-4 to TRBJ1-6; D uncertain. The germline V and J ends were trimmed by 6 bases and 10 bases, with 13 bases remaining between them. The CDR3 runs to 13 residues. The CDR3 DNA is TGTGCCAGCAGCCCTCATGCACCCTCACCCCTCCACTTT. This encodes CASSPHAPSPLHF.

At least ten counts were recorded for this clonotype. The chain has TRBV5-1 and TRBJ2-7; D might be TRBD2 (5 bases). Germline loops: CDR1 SGHRS, CDR2 YFSETQ. The ends were cut back, 5 bases at V and 0 bases at J, with 15 bases in the middle. This CDR3 contains 15 residues. CDR3 residues: CASRKGAVHSYEQYF. The CDR3 DNA sequence: TGCGCCAGCAGAAAAGGAGCGGTCCACTCCTACGAGCAGTACTTC.

This clonotype was observed at least ten times. The chain carries TRBV7-2 and TRBJ2-5; 10 bases match TRBD1. Germline V gives CDR1 SGHTA, CDR2 FQGNSA. The CDR3 has 15 amino acids. With V trimmed by 1 base and J by 5 bases, 4 bases remained unmatched. The CDR3 DNA reads TGTGCCAGCAGCTTAGGGGGACAGGGGATGGAGACCCAGTACTTC. Its protein product is CASSLGGQGMETQYF.

This clonotype was picked up a small number of times. J is TRBJ2-4 and V is TRBV12-3 or TRBV12-4; TRBD2 matches 9 bases. The V gene end was trimmed by 7 bases and the J gene end by 0 bases; junction bases not matched to a gene: 19. This CDR3 is built from 20 residues. The CDR3 sequence: CASTPGEWAGGGLAKNIQYF. CDR3 sequence (DNA): TGTGCCAGCACTCCCGGGGAATGGGCGGGAGGGGGTCTAGCCAAAAACATTCAGTACTTC.

This clonotype has more than one count but fewer than ten. The chain has TRBV12-3 or TRBV12-4 and TRBJ1-1; the D is unclear. The CDR3 totals 14 residues. V was cut by 6 bases and J by 4 bases, with 15 bases left in between. Here the CDR3 DNA reads TGTGCCAGCAGGGAGGGCCGGTGGAGCACTGAAGCTTTCTTT. This codes for CASREGRWSTEAFF.

This clonotype was observed many times. The chain uses TRBV3-1 and TRBJ2-5, with 11 bases that match TRBD2. Per germline, CDR1 LGHDT and CDR2 YNNKEL (reference sequence). This CDR3 has 16 residues. With 3 bases clipped from V and 2 bases from J, the junction kept 5 bases outside the gene matches. CDR3 nucleotides: TGTGCCAGCAGCCACCCCCGACTAGCGGGACAAGAGACCCAGTACTTC. Its translation: CASSHPRLAGQETQYF.

This clonotype was recorded at least ten times. The chain is built from TRBV5-1 and TRBJ2-6; tentatively, D is TRBD1 (6 bases). The germline V gene encodes CDR1 SGHRS and CDR2 YFSETQ. The CDR3 is made up of 17 amino acids. Trimming shortened V by 2 bases and J by 2 bases, and 14 bases separated the two germline ends. The chain's CDR3 is CASSFTGWQAGANVLTF. The CDR3 DNA reads TGCGCCAGCAGCTTTACAGGGTGGCAAGCTGGGGCCAACGTCCTGACTTTC.

This clonotype was picked up many times. The chain employs TRBV29-1 and TRBJ1-2, with 9 nucleotides matching TRBD1. J was trimmed by 7 bases and V by 4 bases; bases with no gene match: 7. CDR1 is SQVTM and CDR2 is ANQGSEA in the germline V gene. The CDR3 has 13 amino acids. CDR3 in amino acids: CSVVGQGVSGYTF. The CDR3 bases are TGCAGCGTTGTGGGACAGGGAGTAAGTGGCTACACCTTC.

This clonotype was detected many times. The chain carries TRBV7-2 and TRBJ2-3; D is uncertain. Germline V CDR1 and CDR2: SGHTA, FQGNSA. The CDR3 totals 19 residues. V was cut by 7 bases and J by 0 bases, with 26 bases left in between. The CDR3 is CASTPDRLIPLWSTDTQYF. The CDR3 bases are TGTGCCAGCACCCCCGATCGACTTATTCCCTTATGGAGCACAGATACGCAGTATTTT.

The sample holds many counts of this clonotype. This sequence joins TRBV2 and TRBJ2-6; D might be TRBD2 (6 bases). This CDR3 is built from 16 residues. Germline loops: CDR1 SNHLY, CDR2 FYNNEI. Trimming took off 6 bases at V and 0 bases at J, with 12 bases between the two ends. This CDR3 reads CASRQRGGSGANVLTF. The CDR3 DNA follows: TGTGCCAGCAGACAGAGGGGAGGCTCTGGGGCCAACGTCCTGACTTTC.

This clonotype was recorded at least ten times. This chain connects TRBV29-1 to TRBJ1-2; 7 positions match TRBD1. After removal of 4 bases from V and 6 bases from J, the junction contained 5 bases not matched to a gene. The V gene's germline CDR1 is SQVTM and CDR2 ANQGSEA. The CDR3 totals 12 residues. The CDR3 coding sequence is TGCAGCGTTGGAGACAGGGACGATGGCTACACCTTC. Amino acids: CSVGDRDDGYTF. Supplemented by reference TRBV29-1 and TRBJ1-2, the full variable domain reads SAVISQKPSRDICQRGTSLTIQCQVDSQVTMMFWYRQQPGQSLTLIATANQGSEATYESGFVIDKFPISRPNLTFSTLTVSNMSPEDSSIYLCSVGDRDDGYTFGSGTRLTVV.